These 19 T cell receptor beta chains were sequenced from one sample in a study of CD8 T cells in ankylosing spondylitis. One entry per CDR3 protein results from TCRdb running MiXCR on the 5' RACE reads. Here the sample spans about 200,000 distinct CDR3 sequences, about 13% being singletons. Material: blood, either unsorted or a sorted T cell fraction (not recorded which). Receptors were obtained from a male donor with ankylosing spondylitis or in good health (not recorded which).

This clonotype has just a few counts. The chain links TRBV7-8 to TRBJ2-3; TRBD2 is a possible D gene (5 bases). Trimming stripped 7 bases from V and 0 bases from J, with 17 bases between. This CDR3 has 16 amino acids. Germline V gene sequence: CDR1 SGHVS, CDR2 FQNEAQ. CDR3 amino acids: CASTQQRGPSTDTQYF. The DNA for the CDR3 is TGTGCCAGCACTCAGCAGAGAGGGCCTAGCACAGATACGCAGTATTTT.

The chain uses TRBV20-1 and TRBJ1-1, with D maybe TRBD1 (5 bases). CDR1 and CDR2 from the germline V gene are DFQATT and SNEGSKA (reference sequence). The V gene lost 6 bases and the J gene lost 0 bases, with 11 bases spanning the gap. The CDR3 sequence is 13 residues long. In nucleotides, the CDR3 is TGCAGTGCCTCGGGACGGATGAACACTGAAGCTTTCTTT. Protein product: CSASGRMNTEAFF.

V usage is TRBV7-9 and J usage is TRBJ2-5; D not certain. Trimming cost V 5 bases and J 5 bases, with 15 bases left between them. CDR3 length: 14 amino acids. The germline V gene encodes CDR1 SEHNR and CDR2 FQNEAQ (reference sequence). CDR3 in DNA: TGTGCCAGCAGCCTAAGTGAGGCGGAGGAGACCCAGTACTTC. Translated, it gives CASSLSEAEETQYF.

The chain couples TRBV27 to TRBJ1-2, with TRBD1 identical over 10 bases. Germline trimming cut 6 bases from V and 3 bases from J; bases unmatched to any gene: 7. Germline-derived CDR1 and CDR2 are MNHEY and SMNVEV (reference sequence). This CDR3 comprises 15 residues. The CDR3 spells CASSPSTGGHYGYTF. The DNA for the CDR3 is TGTGCCAGCAGCCCCTCGACAGGGGGCCACTATGGCTACACCTTC.

The chain has TRBV5-6 and TRBJ1-1; D is unresolved. This CDR3 is built from 12 residues. Germline V gene lookup returns CDR1 SGHDT and CDR2 YYEEEE. V shed 0 bases and J shed 8 bases, with 8 bases lying between them. The CDR3 loop is CASSLVTLEAFF. CDR3 DNA sequence: TGTGCCAGCAGCTTGGTTACATTGGAAGCTTTCTTT.

This clonotype occurred many times. This chain links TRBV25-1 with TRBJ1-1, with no clear D. From germline, CDR1 is MGHDK and CDR2 SYGVNS. Trimming pared 3 bases from V and 4 bases from J, leaving 18 bases between. The CDR3 has 16 amino acids. In nucleotides, the CDR3 is TGTGCCAGCAGTGACCCCTACGAGGGTCGGGCCACTGAAGCTTTCTTT. This sequence encodes CASSDPYEGRATEAFF.

This clonotype was seen more than once but under ten times. V and J are TRBV12-3 or TRBV12-4 and TRBJ2-2; 9 positions match TRBD1. Unmatched junction bases numbered 5, after V lost 7 bases and J lost 5 bases. CDR3 length: 14 residues. As DNA, the CDR3 is TGTGCCAGCACCCCTGGACAGGGGACCGGGGAGCTGTTTTTT. Its protein is CASTPGQGTGELFF.

This clonotype was counted a few times. This chain uses TRBV12-3 or TRBV12-4 with TRBJ1-1, with TRBD1 as a possible D gene (5 bases). This CDR3 is built from 15 residues. The germline V and J ends were trimmed by 3 bases and 4 bases, with 15 bases remaining between them. CDR3 in DNA: TGTGCCAGCAGTTTGGACCCTCAGGGCGCCACTGAAGCTTTCTTT. Translated: CASSLDPQGATEAFF.

This clonotype has just a few counts. This chain links TRBV7-9 with TRBJ2-3; 9 bases match TRBD2. Germline CDR1 reads SEHNR; CDR2 reads FQNEAQ (reference sequence). This CDR3 has 16 amino acids. J gave up 2 bases and V 5 bases, and 8 bases lay outside the gene matches. DNA of the CDR3: TGTGCCAGCAGCCCCCCGGTAGCGGGAGTCACAGATACGCAGTATTTT. The encoded protein is CASSPPVAGVTDTQYF.

The V gene is TRBV5-6, the J gene TRBJ2-5, with D possibly TRBD2 on 6 matching bases. This CDR3 has 18 amino acids. Per germline, CDR1 SGHDT and CDR2 YYEEEE. V was cut by 3 bases and J by 0 bases, with 21 bases left in between. The CDR3 is CASSSPGLAPLYQETQYF. The CDR3 nucleotides are TGTGCCAGCAGCTCTCCGGGACTGGCCCCCCTGTACCAAGAGACCCAGTACTTC.

This clonotype came up many times. The rearrangement joins TRBV7-9 to TRBJ1-1; a possible D gene is TRBD1 (6 bases). From germline, CDR1 is SEHNR and CDR2 FQNEAQ (reference sequence). V was shortened by 5 bases and J by 1 base, with 8 bases between the two germline ends. CDR3 length: 13 residues. DNA for the CDR3: TGTGCCAGCAGCGCGGGACAGAACACTGAAGCTTTCTTT. It specifies CASSAGQNTEAFF.

The chain is built from TRBV5-1 and TRBJ2-7, with TRBD2 matching 9 bases. Germline assignment: CDR1 SGHRS and CDR2 YFSETQ. The J segment lost 0 bases and the V segment lost 0 bases, leaving 1 base of the junction unmatched. The length of the CDR3 is 15 residues. The CDR3 DNA reads as TGCGCCAGCAGCTTGGAGACTAGCGGCTCCTACGAGCAGTACTTC. It encodes CASSLETSGSYEQYF.

This clonotype was counted a few times. This chain connects TRBV12-3 or TRBV12-4 to TRBJ1-1; D is possibly TRBD1 (6 bases). V lost 7 bases to trimming and J lost 4 bases, with 16 bases between them. The CDR3 has 14 amino acids. CDR3 bases: TGTGCCAGCACAGCTGGTGGAGGGGGCACTGAAGCTTTCTTT. Protein product: CASTAGGGGTEAFF.

J is TRBJ1-1 and V is TRBV13; 9 nucleotides match TRBD1. The germline CDR1 and CDR2 sequences are PRHDT and FYEKMQ (reference sequence). V lost 3 bases to trimming and J lost 6 bases; unmatched junction nucleotides: 5. This CDR3 contains 14 residues. The CDR3 region is CASSFTGGSAEAFF. CDR3 in DNA: TGTGCCAGCAGCTTTACAGGGGGCTCAGCTGAAGCTTTCTTT. The full variable domain, its missing parts supplied by reference TRBV13 and TRBJ1-1, is AAGVIQSPRHLIKEKRETATLKCYPIPRHDTVYWYQQGPGQDPQFLISFYEKMQSDKGSIPDRFSAQQFSDYHSELNMSSLELGDSALYFCASSFTGGSAEAFFGQGTRLTVV.

The chain is built from TRBV21-1 and TRBJ2-2; the table's D call, TRBD1, has no DNA check behind it. TRBV21-1 is a documented pseudogene. This CDR3 spans 16 amino acids. CDR3 DNA: TGTGCCAGCAGCAAAGCCGAGGGACAGGGGGCCGGGGAGCTGTTTTTT. Translation gives CASSKAEGQGAGELFF.

This clonotype showed up just a few times. V is TRBV2 and J is TRBJ2-1, with a weak D call TRBD2 (6 bases). Germline V gene data show CDR1 as SNHLY and CDR2 as FYNNEI. V was cut by 9 bases and J by 7 bases, with 16 bases left in between. The CDR3 contains 13 residues. CDR3 sequence reads: CASLGYGGNEQFF. The CDR3, as DNA: TGTGCCAGTCTAGGGTATGGGGGGAATGAGCAGTTCTTC.

V and J are TRBV12-5 and TRBJ1-5; the D gene is possibly TRBD1 (6 bases). The germline V gene encodes CDR1 LGHNT and CDR2 FRNRAP. The V end was cut by 5 bases, the J end by 3 bases, with 14 bases between. The CDR3 covers 15 residues. CDR3 amino acids: CASGLGGGYNQPQHF. For the CDR3, the DNA is TGTGCTAGTGGTCTGGGGGGGGGCTACAATCAGCCCCAGCATTTT.

The sample holds a few counts of this clonotype. The V call is TRBV10-3, the J call TRBJ1-3, with D unresolved. Trimming pared 4 bases from V and 4 bases from J, leaving 14 bases between. The germline V gene has CDR1 ENHRY and CDR2 SYGVKD. The CDR3 has 15 amino acids. As DNA, the CDR3 is TGTGCCATCAGTGGTGTGTGGACGGCAGGAAACACCATATATTTT. Translated: CAISGVWTAGNTIYF.

This CDR3 reads CSARDGDSTYEQYF. The CDR3 DNA follows: TGCAGTGCTAGAGATGGGGACAGTACCTACGAGCAGTACTTC. The chain has TRBV20-1 and TRBJ2-7, with 7 bases matching TRBD1. This CDR3 has 14 residues. Germline assignment: CDR1 DFQATT and CDR2 SNEGSKA (reference sequence). Trimming at V came to 0 bases and at J to 2 bases, leaving 4 bases not matched to a gene.